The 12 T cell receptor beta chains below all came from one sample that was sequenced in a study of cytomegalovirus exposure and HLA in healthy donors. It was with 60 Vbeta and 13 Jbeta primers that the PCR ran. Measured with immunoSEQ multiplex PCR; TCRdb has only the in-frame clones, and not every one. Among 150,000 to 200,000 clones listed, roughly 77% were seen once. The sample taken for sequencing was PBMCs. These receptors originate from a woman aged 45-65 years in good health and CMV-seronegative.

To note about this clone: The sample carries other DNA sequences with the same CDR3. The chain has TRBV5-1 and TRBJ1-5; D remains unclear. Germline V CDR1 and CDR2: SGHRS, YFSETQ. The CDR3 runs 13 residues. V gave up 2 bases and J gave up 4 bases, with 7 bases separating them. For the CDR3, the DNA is TGCGCCAGCAGCTTATCAGGTAATCAGCCCCAGCATTTT. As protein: CASSLSGNQPQHF.

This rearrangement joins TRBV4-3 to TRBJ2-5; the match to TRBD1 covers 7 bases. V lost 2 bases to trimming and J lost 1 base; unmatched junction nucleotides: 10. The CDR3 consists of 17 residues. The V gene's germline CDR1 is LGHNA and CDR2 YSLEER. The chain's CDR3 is CASSQWPPGGLQETQYF. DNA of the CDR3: TGCGCCAGCAGCCAATGGCCCCCAGGGGGTCTCCAAGAGACCCAGTACTTC.

CDR3 nucleotides: TGTGCCAGCAGTAAACAGGTTTCTTTGGCCTACGAGCAGTACTTC. It codes for CASSKQVSLAYEQYF. The V and J genes are TRBV6-5 and TRBJ2-7; weak D call: TRBD1 (5 bases). Germline CDR1 reads MNHEY; CDR2 reads SVGAGI. V shed 5 bases and J shed 2 bases, with 16 bases lying between them. CDR3 length: 15 residues.

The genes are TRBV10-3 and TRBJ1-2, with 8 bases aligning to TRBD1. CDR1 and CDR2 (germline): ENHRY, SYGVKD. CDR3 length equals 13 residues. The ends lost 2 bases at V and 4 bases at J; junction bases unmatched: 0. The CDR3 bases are TGTGCCATCAGTGAGGACAGGGGCTATGGCTACACCTTC. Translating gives CAISEDRGYGYTF.

CDR3 region: CASSAGWSNQPQHF. CDR3 nucleotide sequence: TGTGCCAGCAGCGCCGGTTGGAGCAATCAGCCCCAGCATTTT. The chain joins TRBV9 to TRBJ1-5; D is undetermined. CDR1 and CDR2 from the germline V gene are SGDLS and YYNGEE. The CDR3 extends over 14 amino acids. V was trimmed by 3 bases and J by 1 base, leaving 8 bases between them.

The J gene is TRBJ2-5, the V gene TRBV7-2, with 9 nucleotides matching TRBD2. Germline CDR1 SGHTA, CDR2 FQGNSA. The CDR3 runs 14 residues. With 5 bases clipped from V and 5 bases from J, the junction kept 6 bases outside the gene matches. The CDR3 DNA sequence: TGTGCCAGCAGCGGGACAGCGGGAGGTGAGACCCAGTACTTC. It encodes CASSGTAGGETQYF.

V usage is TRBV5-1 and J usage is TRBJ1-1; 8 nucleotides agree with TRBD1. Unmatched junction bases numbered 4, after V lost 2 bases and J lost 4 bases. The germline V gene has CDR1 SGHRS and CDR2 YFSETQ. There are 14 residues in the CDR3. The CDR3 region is CASSFGQGGTEAFF. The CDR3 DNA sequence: TGCGCCAGCAGCTTTGGACAGGGCGGCACTGAAGCTTTCTTT.

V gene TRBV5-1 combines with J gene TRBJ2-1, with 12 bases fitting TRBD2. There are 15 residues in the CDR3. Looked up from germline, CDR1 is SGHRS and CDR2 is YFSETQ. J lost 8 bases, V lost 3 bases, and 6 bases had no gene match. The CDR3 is CASSSSTSGGHEQFF. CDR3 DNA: TGCGCCAGCAGCTCAAGCACTAGCGGGGGGCATGAGCAGTTCTTC.

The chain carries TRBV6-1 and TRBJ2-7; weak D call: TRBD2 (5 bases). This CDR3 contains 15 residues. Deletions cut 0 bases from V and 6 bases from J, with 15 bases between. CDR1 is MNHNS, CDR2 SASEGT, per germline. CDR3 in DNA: TGTGCCAGCAGTGAAGCGCTGACTACCTCTGGCGAGCAGTACTTC. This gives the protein CASSEALTTSGEQYF.

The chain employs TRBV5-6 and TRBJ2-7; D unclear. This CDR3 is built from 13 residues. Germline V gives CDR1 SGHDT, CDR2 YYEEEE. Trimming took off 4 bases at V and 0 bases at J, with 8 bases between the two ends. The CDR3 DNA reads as TGTGCCAGCAGCAAGCTCGTCTCCTACGAGCAGTACTTC. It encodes CASSKLVSYEQYF.

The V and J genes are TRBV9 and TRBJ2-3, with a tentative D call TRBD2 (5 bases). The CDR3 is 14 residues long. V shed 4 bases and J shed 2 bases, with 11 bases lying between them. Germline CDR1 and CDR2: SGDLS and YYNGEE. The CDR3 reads CASSPRRVTDTQYF. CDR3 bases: TGTGCCAGCAGCCCTCGGCGGGTCACAGATACGCAGTATTTT.

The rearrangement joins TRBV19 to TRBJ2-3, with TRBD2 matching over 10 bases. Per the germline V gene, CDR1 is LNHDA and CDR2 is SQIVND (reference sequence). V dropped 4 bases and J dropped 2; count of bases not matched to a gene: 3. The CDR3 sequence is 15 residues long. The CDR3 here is CASSTTSGPTDTQYF. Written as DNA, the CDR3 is TGTGCCAGTAGTACGACTAGCGGGCCCACAGATACGCAGTATTTT.